This T cell receptor beta chain was identified in a study of cytomegalovirus exposure and HLA in healthy donors. The study, taken as a whole, reports: The authors listed approximately 150 TCR beta chains as cytomegalovirus-associated. The likely origin of a cluster of highly shared sequence variants was a sequencing artifact.

For this clone: Its antigen is still unknown.

The J segment lost 3 bases and the V segment lost 6 bases, leaving 4 bases of the junction unmatched. This CDR3 is built from 13 residues. Germline assignment: CDR1 SSHAT and CDR2 FNYEAQ (reference sequence). The PCR was carried out with 60 Vbeta primers and 13 Jbeta primers. Using immunoSEQ multiplex PCR, the repertoire was profiled, and TCRdb retains in-frame clones only, with some absent. The data show under 150,000 clones, around 83% seen once. The source of this sequence is a woman aged 25 to 39 in good health and CMV-seropositive. The rearrangement joins TRBV7-7 to TRBJ2-5; 7 bases match TRBD2. The source material was PBMCs. The CDR3 sequence: CASRASGEETQYF. CDR3 coding DNA: TGTGCCAGCAGGGCGAGCGGGGAAGAGACCCAGTACTTC.